This T cell receptor (beta chain) was observed in a study of blood T cell repertoires in COVID-19. About the study: The samples span acute and convalescent COVID-19 from the United States, Italy and Spain. T cells, B-cell-depleted T cells, or PBMCs provided the cDNA or gDNA that served as material.

Seattle's enrolled individuals joined amid active infection and were then monitored longitudinally. The V gene end was trimmed by 9 bases and the J gene end by 4 bases; junction bases not matched to a gene: 8. CDR3 length equals 14 residues. Germline V gene sequence: CDR1 SGHDN, CDR2 FVKESK. In the authors' workflow: Nucleated cell number was recorded as an estimate derived from reference gene primer amplification. Method: immunoSEQ multiplex PCR; TCRdb's copy keeps in-frame clones and lacks some. That table furnishes V, J and clone size, whereas the DNA furnished D and trimming. The sample comprises fewer than 50,000 clones, approximately 69% of which are singletons, and roughly a tenth rests with the top ten.

The chain has TRBV14 and TRBJ1-4, with 7 nucleotides matching TRBD1. The receptor comes from a man between 65 and 85 years old with COVID-19, enrolled during active disease. The sequencing sample was made of peripheral blood. CDR3 sequence reads: CARKTRDSNEKLFF. In nucleotides, the CDR3 is TGTGCCAGGAAAACCAGGGACAGTAATGAAAAACTGTTTTTT.